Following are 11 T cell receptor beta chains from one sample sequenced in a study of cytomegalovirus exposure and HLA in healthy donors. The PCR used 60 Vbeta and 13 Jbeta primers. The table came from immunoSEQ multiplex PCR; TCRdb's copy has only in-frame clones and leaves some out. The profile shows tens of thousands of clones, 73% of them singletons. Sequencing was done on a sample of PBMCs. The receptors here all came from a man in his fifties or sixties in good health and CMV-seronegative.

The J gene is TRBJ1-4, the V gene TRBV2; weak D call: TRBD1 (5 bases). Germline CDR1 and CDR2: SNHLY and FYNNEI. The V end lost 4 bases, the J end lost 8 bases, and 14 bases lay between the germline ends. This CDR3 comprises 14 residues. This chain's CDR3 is CASSGRGGREKLFF. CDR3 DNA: TGTGCCAGCAGTGGGAGGGGTGGGAGGGAAAAACTGTTTTTT.

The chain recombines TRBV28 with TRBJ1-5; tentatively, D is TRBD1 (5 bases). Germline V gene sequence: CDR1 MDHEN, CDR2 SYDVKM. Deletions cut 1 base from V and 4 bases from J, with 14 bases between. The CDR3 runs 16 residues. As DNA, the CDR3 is TGTGCCAGCAGTTTATTCCCACAGGAAAGAAATCAGCCCCAGCATTTT. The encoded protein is CASSLFPQERNQPQHF.

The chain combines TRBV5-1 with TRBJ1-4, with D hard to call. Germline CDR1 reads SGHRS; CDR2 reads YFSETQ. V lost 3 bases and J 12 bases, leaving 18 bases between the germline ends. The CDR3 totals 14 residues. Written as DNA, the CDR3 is TGCGCCAGCAGCTACACAAGGTCCGACCGGGAACTGTTTTTT. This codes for CASSYTRSDRELFF.

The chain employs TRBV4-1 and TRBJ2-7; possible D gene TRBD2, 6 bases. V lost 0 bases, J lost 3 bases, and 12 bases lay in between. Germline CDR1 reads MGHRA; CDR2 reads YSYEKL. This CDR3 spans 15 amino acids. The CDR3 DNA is TGCGCCAGCAGCCAAGACCCCGGGGGTGTCTACGAGCAGTACTTC. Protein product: CASSQDPGGVYEQYF.

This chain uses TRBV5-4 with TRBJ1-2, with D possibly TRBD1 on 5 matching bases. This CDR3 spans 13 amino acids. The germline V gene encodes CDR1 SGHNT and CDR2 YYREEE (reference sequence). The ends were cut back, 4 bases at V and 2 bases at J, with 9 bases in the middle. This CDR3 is CASSPGMNYGYTF. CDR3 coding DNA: TGTGCCAGCAGCCCAGGGATGAACTATGGCTACACCTTC.

The CDR3 protein is CASSTSTGLETQYF. For the CDR3, the DNA is TGTGCCAGTAGTACATCGACAGGCTTGGAGACCCAGTACTTC. V usage is TRBV19 and J usage is TRBJ2-5; TRBD1 might be the D (6 bases). The CDR3 is 14 residues long. V was shortened by 4 bases and J by 5 bases, with 14 bases between the two germline ends. Germline V gives CDR1 LNHDA, CDR2 SQIVND (reference sequence). The whole variable domain, remainder taken from reference TRBV19 and TRBJ2-5, is DGGITQSPKYLFRKEGQNVTLSCEQNLNHDAMYWYRQDPGQGLRLIYYSQIVNDFQKGDIAEGYSVSREKKESFPLTVTSAQKNPTAFYLCASSTSTGLETQYFGPGTRLLVL.

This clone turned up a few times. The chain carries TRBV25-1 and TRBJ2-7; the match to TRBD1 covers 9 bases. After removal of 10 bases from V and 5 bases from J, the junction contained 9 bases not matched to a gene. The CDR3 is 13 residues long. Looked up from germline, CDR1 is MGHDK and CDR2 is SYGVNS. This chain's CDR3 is CATAGTGLHEQYF. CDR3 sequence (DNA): TGTGCCACCGCCGGGACAGGGTTGCACGAGCAGTACTTC.

The CDR3 is CASSQAGGAETQYF. In nucleotides, the CDR3 is TGCGCCAGCAGCCAAGCCGGGGGGGCAGAGACCCAGTACTTC. The chain joins TRBV4-1 to TRBJ2-5; 8 positions match TRBD2. The J segment lost 4 bases and the V segment lost 1 base, leaving 2 bases of the junction unmatched. The germline V gene encodes CDR1 MGHRA and CDR2 YSYEKL. The CDR3 consists of 14 residues.

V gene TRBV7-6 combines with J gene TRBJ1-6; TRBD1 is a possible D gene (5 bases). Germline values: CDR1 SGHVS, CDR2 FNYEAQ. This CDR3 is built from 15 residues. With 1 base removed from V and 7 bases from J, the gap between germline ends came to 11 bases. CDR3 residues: CASSLVGLGNSPLHF. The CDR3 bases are TGTGCCAGCAGCTTAGTGGGGCTGGGAAATTCACCCCTCCACTTT.

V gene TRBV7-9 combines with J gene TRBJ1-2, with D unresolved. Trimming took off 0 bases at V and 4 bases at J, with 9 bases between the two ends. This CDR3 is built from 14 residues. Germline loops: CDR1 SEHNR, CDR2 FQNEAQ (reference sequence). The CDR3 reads CASSLAVGSYGYTF. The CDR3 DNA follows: TGTGCCAGCAGCTTAGCGGTGGGCAGCTATGGCTACACCTTC.

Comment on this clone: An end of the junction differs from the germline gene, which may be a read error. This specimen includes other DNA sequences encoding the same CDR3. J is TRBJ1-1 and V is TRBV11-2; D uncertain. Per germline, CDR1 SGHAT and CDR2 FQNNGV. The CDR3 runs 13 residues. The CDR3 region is CASTNQVRTEAFF. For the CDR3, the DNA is TGTGCCAGCACCAATCAGGTTCGCACTGAAGCCTTCTTT.